The entry below gives a single TCR beta chain sequence along with its context. The specificity of this receptor is unknown. Qualities for individual bases were not recorded, and no much larger clone is one base off. This sample is drawn from a study of T cells after yellow fever vaccination (dated by TCRdb to between 2017 and 2020). About the study as a whole: The SMART-Seq v4 Ultra Low Input RNA kit was used to prepare libraries from fractions with low cell numbers. Two healthy male donors, one aged 18 to 30 and one aged 30 to 39 years, were included in the cohort. Bulk PBMC replicates and cell subsets were isolated from blood drawn at multiple timepoints before and after both primary and secondary immunization. Bulk TCR alpha and beta repertoires were sequenced longitudinally to track T-cell clones before and after primary and booster YFV17D yellow fever vaccination. Overall results and qualifications from the work: Only two donors were included in the study, so the extent to which the findings can be generalized is limited. The secondary T-cell response was found to be weaker but faster than the primary response, with a peak reached on day 5 rather than on day 15. Most clones expanded after primary vaccination (96% of CD4 and 88% of CD8) were re-detected after the booster, suggesting that broad memory maintenance occurred. A small share of clonotypes was detected in both CD4 and CD8 compartments, with the overlap likely arising from convergent recombination. FACS-sorted repertoires could contain abundant contaminating clonotypes from the bulk population, so computational filtering was required.

The treatment or condition label corresponds to: live attenuated yellow fever vaccine strain. At each blood-draw timepoint, two biological replicates of bulk PBMCs were obtained. A standard Ficoll-Paque protocol was used to isolate PBMCs from peripheral blood. TriZol was used to extract RNA from bulk PBMCs, from CD4 and CD8 fractions, and from dextramer-positive and dextramer-negative fractions. The reads were generated on an Illumina NovaSeq 6000. Synthesis of TCR cDNA relied on 5'RACE template switching, a step that introduced a universal primer site along with unique molecular identifiers. cDNA synthesis was primed from both the TCR alpha and TCR beta constant segments. Library amplification involved two PCR steps, and the second step added sample barcodes and sequencing adapters. Libraries were sequenced on Illumina HiSeq 2500 (2x100 bp) or NovaSeq (2x150 bp). As for the original processing: Reads were demultiplexed and collapsed into UMI consensus sequences with MIGEC, and V(D)J alignment was performed with MiXCR. Vaccine-responding clonotypes were defined with edgeR using replicate PBMC samples, requiring FDR below 0.01 and a log2 fold change above 5 up to day 15. Each bulk clonotype received a CD4 or CD8 identity based on whether the sequenced CD4 or CD8 repertoire contained that clonotype at higher abundance. Through fastp at Q25 and MiXCR, TCRdb rebuilt clones from the public reads, retaining in-frame beta chains. Identical CDR3 proteins give one entry, which carries the most common genes and DNA. The authors' filters were not applied to this entry. The sample table lists some 350,000 distinct CDR3 sequences, 3% to 4.5% of them with a count of one. Roughly 24% of the sample rests with the top ten.

Trimming costs V 7 bases and J 7 bases, and their ends lie 19 bases apart. Counted from cysteine to phenylalanine, this CDR3 has 14 amino acids. The CDR3 DNA has 42 bases and is translated from base 1. CDR1 SNHLY and CDR2 FYNNEI are derived from the germline V gene. The receptor comes from a man younger than 30 who received the YFV17D yellow fever vaccine. This chain is built from TRBV2 and TRBJ1-2; perhaps TRBD1 is the D gene, with 6 bases matching. The sequencing here drew on PBMCs, taken 5 days after the yellow fever booster vaccination. The DNA sequence is given as TGTGCCAGCACCGTCACAGGGCTCGCGAGTGGCTACACCTTC. Translated, this gives CASTVTGLASGYTF.